Detailed here is one T cell receptor beta chain. As yet, its antigen is unknown. Primers used in a second PCR of about 6 to 12 cycles were a sample-barcoded 5' primer and a J-beta primer mix. Every molecule of cDNA carried a tag from a template-switch adaptor with 12 random nucleotides. TCRdb redid the calling of the 5' RACE reads with MiXCR, one entry per CDR3 protein. This table has roughly 1.5 million distinct CDR3 sequences, approximately 39% appearing once. Ranging in age from about 6 to 100, the donors were healthy Caucasian individuals from Russia. Every participating donor contributed 7.5 to 10 milliliters of peripheral blood through a draw. The data derive from a study of blood T cells in healthy people across ages. Notes on the study in general: Unsorted PBMCs blocked a conclusive comparison of naive and antigen-experienced cells.

This CDR3 contains 14 residues. Germline CDR1 is MNHEY and CDR2 is SMNVEV (reference sequence). Germline trimming cut 3 bases from V and 9 bases from J; bases unmatched to any gene: 7. The sequenced sample consisted of blood. The source is a woman between 18 and 29 years old in good health. The J gene is TRBJ2-1, the V gene TRBV27; TRBD1 aligns across 8 bases. This CDR3 is CASSFQQGVGEQFF. The CDR3 DNA follows: TGTGCCAGCAGTTTTCAACAGGGGGTTGGTGAGCAGTTCTTC.